This T cell receptor beta chain was found in a study of CD8 T cells in ankylosing spondylitis. The study, taken as a whole, reports: A TCR beta motif of fewer than 10 highly homologous variants seemed to mark ankylosing spondylitis blood. Reported data indicate significant enrichment of disease-linked clones within matched ankylosing spondylitis synovial fluid. Prior work had noted some motif variants in reactive arthritis blood and synovial fluid. Peripheral blood held disease-linked clones only at relatively low frequency, and these were CD8+.

Each CDR3 protein is one row after TCRdb ran MiXCR on the 5' RACE reads. The sample records some 130,000 distinct CDR3 sequences, approximately 14% being singletons. Many counts were recorded for this clonotype. Its antigen is unknown. The V end was cut by 4 bases, the J end by 4 bases, with 10 bases between. CDR3 length: 12 residues. Germline-derived CDR1 and CDR2 are SQVTM and ANQGSEA. V gene TRBV29-1 combines with J gene TRBJ1-2; the D is unclear. The TCR sequence derives from a female donor with ankylosing spondylitis or in good health (not recorded which). The sequencing input was blood, either unsorted or a sorted T cell fraction (not recorded which). The CDR3 coding sequence is TGCAGCGTTGGAACAGATACCTATGGCTACACCTTC. It codes for CSVGTDTYGYTF.